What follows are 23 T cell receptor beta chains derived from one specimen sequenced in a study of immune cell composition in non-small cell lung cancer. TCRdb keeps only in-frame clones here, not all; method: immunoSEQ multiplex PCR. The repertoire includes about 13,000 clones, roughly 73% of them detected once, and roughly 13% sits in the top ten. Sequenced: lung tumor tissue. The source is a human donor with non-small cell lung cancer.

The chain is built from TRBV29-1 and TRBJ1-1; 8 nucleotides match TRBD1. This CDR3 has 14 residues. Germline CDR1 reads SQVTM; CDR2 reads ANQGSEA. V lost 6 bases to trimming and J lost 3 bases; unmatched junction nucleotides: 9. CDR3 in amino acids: CSVLRDRGYTEAFF. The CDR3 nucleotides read TGCAGCGTCCTCCGAGACAGGGGCTACACTGAAGCTTTCTTT.

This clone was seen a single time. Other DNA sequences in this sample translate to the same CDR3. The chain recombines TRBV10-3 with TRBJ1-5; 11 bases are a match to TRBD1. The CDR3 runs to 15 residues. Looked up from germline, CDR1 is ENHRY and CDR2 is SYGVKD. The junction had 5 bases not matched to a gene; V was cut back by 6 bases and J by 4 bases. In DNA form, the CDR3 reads TGTGCCATCAGAGGGGGACAGGGGGAAAATCAGCCCCAGCATTTT. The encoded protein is CAIRGGQGENQPQHF.

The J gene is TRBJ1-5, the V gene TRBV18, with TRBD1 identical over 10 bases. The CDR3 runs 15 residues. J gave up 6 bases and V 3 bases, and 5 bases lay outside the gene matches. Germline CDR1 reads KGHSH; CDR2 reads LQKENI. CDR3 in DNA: TGTGCCAGCTCACCCGGGACAGGGGAGAGTCAGCCCCAGCATTTT. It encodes CASSPGTGESQPQHF. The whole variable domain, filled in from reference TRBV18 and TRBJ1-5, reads NAGVMQNPRHLVRRRGQEARLRCSPMKGHSHVYWYRQLPEEGLKFMVYLQKENIIDESGMPKERFSAEFPKEGPSILRIQQVVRGDSAAYFCASSPGTGESQPQHFGDGTRLSIL.

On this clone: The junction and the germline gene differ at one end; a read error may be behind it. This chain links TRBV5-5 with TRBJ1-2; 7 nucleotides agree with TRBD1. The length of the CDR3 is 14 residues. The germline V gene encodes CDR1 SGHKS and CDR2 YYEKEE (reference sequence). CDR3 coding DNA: TGCGCCAGCAGCCAAGCCGAGGGGGCAAGAGGCTACACCTTC. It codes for CASSQAEGARGYTF.

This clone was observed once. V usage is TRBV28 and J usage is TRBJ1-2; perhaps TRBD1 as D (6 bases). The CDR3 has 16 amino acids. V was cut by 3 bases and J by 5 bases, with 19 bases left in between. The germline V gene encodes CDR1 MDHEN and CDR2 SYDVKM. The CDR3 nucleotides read TGTGCCAGCAGTTTCCTGGGAACAGGGTCCTTTTATGGCTACACCTTC. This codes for CASSFLGTGSFYGYTF.

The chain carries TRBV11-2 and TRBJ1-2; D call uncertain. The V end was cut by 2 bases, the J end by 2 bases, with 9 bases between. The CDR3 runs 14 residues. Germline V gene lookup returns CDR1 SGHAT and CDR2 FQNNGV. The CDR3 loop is CASSLTDTNYGYTF. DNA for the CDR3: TGTGCCAGCAGCTTAACTGACACCAACTATGGCTACACCTTC.

The CDR3 is CSAGGRQSGGSTGELFF. CDR3 DNA sequence: TGCAGCGCCGGAGGGCGCCAGTCGGGCGGTAGCACCGGGGAGCTGTTTTTT. This chain joins TRBV29-1 and TRBJ2-2; D is possibly TRBD2 (6 bases). Trimming left V 7 bases short and J 4 bases short, with 25 bases between. Germline assignment: CDR1 SQVTM and CDR2 ANQGSEA. The CDR3 runs to 17 residues.

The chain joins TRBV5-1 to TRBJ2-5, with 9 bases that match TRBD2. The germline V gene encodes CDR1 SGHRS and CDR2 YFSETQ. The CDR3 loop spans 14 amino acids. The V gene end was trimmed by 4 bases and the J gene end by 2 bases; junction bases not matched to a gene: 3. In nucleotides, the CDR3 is TGCGCCAGCAGCCCTAGCGGGGCACAAGAGACCCAGTACTTC. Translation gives CASSPSGAQETQYF. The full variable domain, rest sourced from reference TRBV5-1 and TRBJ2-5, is KAGVTQTPRYLIKTRGQQVTLSCSPISGHRSVSWYQQTPGQGLQFLFEYFSETQRNKGNFPGRFSGRQFSNSRSEMNVSTLELGDSALYLCASSPSGAQETQYFGPGTRLLVL.

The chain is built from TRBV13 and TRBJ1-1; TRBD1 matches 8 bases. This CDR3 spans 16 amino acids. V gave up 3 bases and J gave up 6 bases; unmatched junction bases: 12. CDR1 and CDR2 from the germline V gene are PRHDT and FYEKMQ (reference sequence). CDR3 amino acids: CASSLRGTGLKPEAFF. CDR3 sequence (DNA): TGTGCCAGCAGCTTGAGGGGGACAGGTTTAAAACCTGAAGCTTTCTTT.

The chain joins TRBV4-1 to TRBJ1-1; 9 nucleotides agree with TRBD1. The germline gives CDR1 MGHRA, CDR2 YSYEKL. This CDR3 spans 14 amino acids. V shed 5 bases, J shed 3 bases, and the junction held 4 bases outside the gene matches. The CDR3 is CASSLGQGYTEAFF. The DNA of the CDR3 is TGCGCCAGCAGCTTGGGACAGGGCTACACTGAAGCTTTCTTT.

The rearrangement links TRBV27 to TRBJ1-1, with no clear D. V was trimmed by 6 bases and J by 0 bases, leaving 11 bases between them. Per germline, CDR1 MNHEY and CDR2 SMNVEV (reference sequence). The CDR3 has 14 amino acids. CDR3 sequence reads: CASSPRRVNTEAFF. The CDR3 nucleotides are TGTGCCAGCAGCCCCAGGAGGGTGAACACTGAAGCTTTCTTT.

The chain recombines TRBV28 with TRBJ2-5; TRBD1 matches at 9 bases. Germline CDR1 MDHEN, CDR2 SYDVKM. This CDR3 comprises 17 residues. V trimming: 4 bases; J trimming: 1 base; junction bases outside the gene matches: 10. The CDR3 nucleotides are TGTGCCAGCAGTTCGCCTCCGGGACAGGGTCTCCAAGAGACCCAGTACTTC. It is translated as CASSSPPGQGLQETQYF. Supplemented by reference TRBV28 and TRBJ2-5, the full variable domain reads DVKVTQSSRYLVKRTGEKVFLECVQDMDHENMFWYRQDPGLGLRLIYFSYDVKMKEKGDIPEGYSVSREKKERFSLILESASTNQTSMYLCASSSPPGQGLQETQYFGPGTRLLVL.

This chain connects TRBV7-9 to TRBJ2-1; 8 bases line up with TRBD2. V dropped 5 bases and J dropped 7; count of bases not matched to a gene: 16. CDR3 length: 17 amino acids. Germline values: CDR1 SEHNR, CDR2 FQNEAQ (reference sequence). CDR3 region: CASSTQRNGGAGNEQFF. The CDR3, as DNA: TGTGCCAGCAGCACACAACGAAACGGGGGGGCGGGGAATGAGCAGTTCTTC. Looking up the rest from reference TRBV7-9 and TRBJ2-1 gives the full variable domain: DTGVSQNPRHKITKRGQNVTFRCDPISEHNRLYWYRQTLGQGPEFLTYFQNEAQLEKSRLLSDRFSAERPKGSFSTLEIQRTEQGDSAMYLCASSTQRNGGAGNEQFFGPGTRLTVL.

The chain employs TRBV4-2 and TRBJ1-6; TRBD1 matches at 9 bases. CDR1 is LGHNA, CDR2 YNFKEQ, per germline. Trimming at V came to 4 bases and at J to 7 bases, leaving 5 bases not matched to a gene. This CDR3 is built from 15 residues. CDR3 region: CASSPQDRGNSPLHF. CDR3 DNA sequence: TGTGCCAGCAGCCCGCAGGACAGGGGAAATTCACCCCTCCACTTT.

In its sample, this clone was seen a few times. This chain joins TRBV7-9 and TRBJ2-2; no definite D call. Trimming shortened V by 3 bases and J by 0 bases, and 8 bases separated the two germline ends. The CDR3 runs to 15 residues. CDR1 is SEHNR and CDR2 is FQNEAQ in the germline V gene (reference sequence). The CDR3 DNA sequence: TGTGCCAGCAGCTTTTTACAGACGAACACCGGGGAGCTGTTTTTT. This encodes CASSFLQTNTGELFF.

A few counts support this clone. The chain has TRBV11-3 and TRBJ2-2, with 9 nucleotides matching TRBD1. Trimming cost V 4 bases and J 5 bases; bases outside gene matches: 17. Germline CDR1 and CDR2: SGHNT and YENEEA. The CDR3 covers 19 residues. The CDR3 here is CASSSPYAYRGQRTGELFF. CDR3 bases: TGTGCCAGCAGCTCCCCCTACGCCTACAGGGGGCAACGTACCGGGGAGCTGTTTTTT.

The CDR3 DNA sequence: TGTGCCAGCTCACCAGCCGCGACATTACACTCTGGGGCCAACGTCCTGACTTTC. Its translation: CASSPAATLHSGANVLTF. The rearrangement links TRBV18 to TRBJ2-6; D not resolved. V was shortened by 2 bases and J by 0 bases, with 14 bases between the two germline ends. Germline V gene data show CDR1 as KGHSH and CDR2 as LQKENI. This CDR3 has 18 residues.

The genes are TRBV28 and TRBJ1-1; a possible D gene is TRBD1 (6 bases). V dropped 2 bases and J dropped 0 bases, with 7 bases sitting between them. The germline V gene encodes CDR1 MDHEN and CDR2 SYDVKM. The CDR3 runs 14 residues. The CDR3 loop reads CASSLGQMNTEAFF. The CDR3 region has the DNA TGTGCCAGCAGTTTAGGACAGATGAACACTGAAGCTTTCTTT.

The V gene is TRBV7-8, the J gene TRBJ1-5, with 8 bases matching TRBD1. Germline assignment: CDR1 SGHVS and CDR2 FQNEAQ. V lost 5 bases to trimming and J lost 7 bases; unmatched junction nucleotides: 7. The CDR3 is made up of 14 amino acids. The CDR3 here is CASSPTTGVQPQHF. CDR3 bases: TGTGCCAGCAGCCCTACGACAGGGGTACAGCCCCAGCATTTT.

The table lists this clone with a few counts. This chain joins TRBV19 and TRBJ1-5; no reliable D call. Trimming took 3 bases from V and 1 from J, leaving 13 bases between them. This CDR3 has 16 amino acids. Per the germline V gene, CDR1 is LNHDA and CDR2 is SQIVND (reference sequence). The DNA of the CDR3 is TGTGCCAGTAGTATCCCACGGACTCAGAGCAATCAGCCCCAGCATTTT. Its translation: CASSIPRTQSNQPQHF.

CDR3 region: CASSSPGTGIGKLFF. CDR3 nucleotides: TGTGCCAGCAGTTCCCCGGGGACAGGGATCGGAAAACTGTTTTTT. The rearrangement uses TRBV6-6 and TRBJ1-4; 9 bases map to TRBD1. Looked up from germline, CDR1 is MNHNY and CDR2 is SVGAGI (reference sequence). The CDR3 is 15 amino acids. V trimming: 4 bases; J trimming: 10 bases; junction bases outside the gene matches: 10.

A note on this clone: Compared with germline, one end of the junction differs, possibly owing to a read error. The CDR3 spells CATSRDQTGMNAEAFF. The CDR3 DNA reads as TGTGCCACCAGCAGAGATCAGACAGGGATGAACGCTGAAGCTTTCTTT. The chain has TRBV15 and TRBJ1-1; the match to TRBD1 covers 7 bases. The CDR3 consists of 16 residues. Germline CDR1 reads LNHNV; CDR2 reads YYDKDF (reference sequence).

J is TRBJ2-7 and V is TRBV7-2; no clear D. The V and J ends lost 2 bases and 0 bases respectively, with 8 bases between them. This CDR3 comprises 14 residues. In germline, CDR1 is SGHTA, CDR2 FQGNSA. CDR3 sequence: CASSLHSTSYEQYF. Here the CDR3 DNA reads TGTGCCAGCAGCTTACACAGTACCTCCTACGAGCAGTACTTC.